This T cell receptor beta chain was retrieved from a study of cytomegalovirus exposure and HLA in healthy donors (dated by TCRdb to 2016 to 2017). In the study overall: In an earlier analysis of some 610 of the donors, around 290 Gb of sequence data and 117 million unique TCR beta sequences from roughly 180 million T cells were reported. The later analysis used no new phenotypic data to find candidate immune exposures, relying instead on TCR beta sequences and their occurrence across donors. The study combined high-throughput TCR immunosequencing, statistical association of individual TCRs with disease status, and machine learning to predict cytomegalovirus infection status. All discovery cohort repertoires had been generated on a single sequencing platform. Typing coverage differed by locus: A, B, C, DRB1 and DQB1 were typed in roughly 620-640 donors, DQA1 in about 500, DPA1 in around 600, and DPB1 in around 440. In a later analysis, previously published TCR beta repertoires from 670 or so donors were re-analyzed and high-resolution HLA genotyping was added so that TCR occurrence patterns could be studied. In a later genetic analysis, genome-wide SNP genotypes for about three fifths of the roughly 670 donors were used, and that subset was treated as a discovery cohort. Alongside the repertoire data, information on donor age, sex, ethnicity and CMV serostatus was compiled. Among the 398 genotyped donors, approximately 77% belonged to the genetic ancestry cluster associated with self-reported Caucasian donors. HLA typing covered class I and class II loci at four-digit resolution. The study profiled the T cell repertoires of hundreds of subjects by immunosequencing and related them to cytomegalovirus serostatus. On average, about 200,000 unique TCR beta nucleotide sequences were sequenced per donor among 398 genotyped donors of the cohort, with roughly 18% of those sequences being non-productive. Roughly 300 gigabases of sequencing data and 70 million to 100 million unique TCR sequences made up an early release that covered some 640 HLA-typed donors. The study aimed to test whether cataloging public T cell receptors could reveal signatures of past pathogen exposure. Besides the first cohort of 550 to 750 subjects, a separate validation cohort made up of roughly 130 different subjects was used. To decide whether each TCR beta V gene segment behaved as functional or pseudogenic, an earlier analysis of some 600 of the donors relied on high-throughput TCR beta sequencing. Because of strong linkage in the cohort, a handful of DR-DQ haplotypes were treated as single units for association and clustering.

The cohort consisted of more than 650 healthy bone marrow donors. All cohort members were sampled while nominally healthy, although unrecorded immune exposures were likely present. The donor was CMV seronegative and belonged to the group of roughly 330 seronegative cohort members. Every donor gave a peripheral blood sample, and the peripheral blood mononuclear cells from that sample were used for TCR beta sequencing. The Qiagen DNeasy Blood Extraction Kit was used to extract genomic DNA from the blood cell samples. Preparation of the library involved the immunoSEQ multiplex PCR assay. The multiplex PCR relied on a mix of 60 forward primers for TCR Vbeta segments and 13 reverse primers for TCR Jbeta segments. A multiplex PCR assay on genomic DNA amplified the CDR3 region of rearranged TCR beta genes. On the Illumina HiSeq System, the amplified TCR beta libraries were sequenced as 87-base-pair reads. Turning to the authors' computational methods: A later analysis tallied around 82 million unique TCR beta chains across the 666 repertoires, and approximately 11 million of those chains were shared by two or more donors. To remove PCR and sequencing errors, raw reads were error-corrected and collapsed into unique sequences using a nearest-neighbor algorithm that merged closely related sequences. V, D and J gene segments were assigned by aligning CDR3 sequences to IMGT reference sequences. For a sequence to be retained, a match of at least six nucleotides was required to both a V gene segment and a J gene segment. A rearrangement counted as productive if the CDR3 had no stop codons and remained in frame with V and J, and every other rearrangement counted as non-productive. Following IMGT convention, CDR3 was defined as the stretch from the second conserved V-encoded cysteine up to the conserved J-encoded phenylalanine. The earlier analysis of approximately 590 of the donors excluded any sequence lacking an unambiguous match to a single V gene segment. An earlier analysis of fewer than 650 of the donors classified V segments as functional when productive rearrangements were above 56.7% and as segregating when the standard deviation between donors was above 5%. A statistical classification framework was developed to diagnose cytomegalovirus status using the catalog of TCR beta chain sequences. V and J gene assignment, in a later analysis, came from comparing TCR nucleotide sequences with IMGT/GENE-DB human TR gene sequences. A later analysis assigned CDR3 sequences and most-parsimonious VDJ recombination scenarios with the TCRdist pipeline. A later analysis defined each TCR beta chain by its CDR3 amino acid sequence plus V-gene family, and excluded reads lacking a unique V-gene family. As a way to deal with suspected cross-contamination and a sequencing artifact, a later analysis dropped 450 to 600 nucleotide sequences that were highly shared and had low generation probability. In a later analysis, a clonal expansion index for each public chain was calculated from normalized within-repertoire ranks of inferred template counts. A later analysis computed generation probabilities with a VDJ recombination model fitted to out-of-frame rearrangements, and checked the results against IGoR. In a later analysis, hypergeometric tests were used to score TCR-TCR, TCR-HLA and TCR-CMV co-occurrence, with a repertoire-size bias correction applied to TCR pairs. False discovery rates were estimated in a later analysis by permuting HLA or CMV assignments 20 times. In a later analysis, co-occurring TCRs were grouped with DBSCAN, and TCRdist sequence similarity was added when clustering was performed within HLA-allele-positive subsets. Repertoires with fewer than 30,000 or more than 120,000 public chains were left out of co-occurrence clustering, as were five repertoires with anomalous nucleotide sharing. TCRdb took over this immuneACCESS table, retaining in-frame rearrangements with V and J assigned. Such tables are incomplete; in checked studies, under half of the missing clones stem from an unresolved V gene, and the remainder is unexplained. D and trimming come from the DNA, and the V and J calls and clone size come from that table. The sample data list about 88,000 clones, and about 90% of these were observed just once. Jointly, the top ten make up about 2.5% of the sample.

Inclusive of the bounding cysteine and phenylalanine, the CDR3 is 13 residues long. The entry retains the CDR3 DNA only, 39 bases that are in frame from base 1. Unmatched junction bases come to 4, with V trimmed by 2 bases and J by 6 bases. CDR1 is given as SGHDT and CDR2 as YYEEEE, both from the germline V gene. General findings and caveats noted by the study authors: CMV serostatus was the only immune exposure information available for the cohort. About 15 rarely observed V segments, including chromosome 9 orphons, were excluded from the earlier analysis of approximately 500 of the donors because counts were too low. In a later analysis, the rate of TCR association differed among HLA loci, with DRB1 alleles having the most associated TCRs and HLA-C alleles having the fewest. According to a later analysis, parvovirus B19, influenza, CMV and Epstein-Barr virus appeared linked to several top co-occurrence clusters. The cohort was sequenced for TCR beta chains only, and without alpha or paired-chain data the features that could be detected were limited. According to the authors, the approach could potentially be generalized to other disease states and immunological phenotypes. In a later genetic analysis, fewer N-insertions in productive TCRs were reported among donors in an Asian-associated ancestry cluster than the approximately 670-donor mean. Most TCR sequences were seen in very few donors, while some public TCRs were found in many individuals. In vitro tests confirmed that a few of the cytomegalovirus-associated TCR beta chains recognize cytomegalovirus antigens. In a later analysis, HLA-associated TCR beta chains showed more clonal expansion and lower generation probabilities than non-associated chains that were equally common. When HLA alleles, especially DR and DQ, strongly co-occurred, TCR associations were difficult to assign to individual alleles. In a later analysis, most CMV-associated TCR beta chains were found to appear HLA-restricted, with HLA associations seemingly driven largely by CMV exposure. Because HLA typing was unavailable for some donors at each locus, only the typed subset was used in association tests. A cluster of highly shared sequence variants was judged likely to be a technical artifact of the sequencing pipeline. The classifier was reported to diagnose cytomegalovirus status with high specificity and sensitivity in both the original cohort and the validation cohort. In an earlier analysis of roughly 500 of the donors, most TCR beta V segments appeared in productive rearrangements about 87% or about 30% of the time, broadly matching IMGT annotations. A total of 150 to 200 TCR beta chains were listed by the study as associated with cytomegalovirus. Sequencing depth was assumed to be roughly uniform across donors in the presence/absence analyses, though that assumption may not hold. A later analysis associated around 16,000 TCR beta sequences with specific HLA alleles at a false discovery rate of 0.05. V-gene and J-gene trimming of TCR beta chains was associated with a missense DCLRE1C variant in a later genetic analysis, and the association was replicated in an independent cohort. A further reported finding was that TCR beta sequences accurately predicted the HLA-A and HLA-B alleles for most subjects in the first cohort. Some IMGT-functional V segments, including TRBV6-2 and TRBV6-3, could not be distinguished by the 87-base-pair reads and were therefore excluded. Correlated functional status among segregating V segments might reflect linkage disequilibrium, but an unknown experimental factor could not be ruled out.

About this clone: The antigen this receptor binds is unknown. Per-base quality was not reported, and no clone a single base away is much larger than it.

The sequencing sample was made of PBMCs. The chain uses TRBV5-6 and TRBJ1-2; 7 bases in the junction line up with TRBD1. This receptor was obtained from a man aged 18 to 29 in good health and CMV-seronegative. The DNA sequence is TGTGCCAGCAGCTTCGGTACAGGGGATGGCTACACCTTC. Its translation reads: CASSFGTGDGYTF.